This paragraph covers one T cell receptor (beta chain) sequence. This specimen belongs to a study of blood T cell repertoires in COVID-19. V shed 5 bases and J shed 1 base, with 13 bases lying between them. The CDR3 has 14 amino acids. The germline CDR1 and CDR2 sequences are GTSNPN and SVGIG (reference sequence). Sequenced by immunoSEQ multiplex PCR; TCRdb stores in-frame clones only, minus some. Of about 180,000 clones in the sample, 82% were seen once. This chain links TRBV30 with TRBJ2-3; TRBD2 is a possible D gene (6 bases). This TCR derives from a woman aged 70-85 years with acute or convalescent COVID-19. Source material: peripheral blood. The CDR3 loop reads CAWDRGGGTDTQYF. The DNA for the CDR3 is TGTGCCTGGGACCGGGGCGGGGGCACAGATACGCAGTATTTT.